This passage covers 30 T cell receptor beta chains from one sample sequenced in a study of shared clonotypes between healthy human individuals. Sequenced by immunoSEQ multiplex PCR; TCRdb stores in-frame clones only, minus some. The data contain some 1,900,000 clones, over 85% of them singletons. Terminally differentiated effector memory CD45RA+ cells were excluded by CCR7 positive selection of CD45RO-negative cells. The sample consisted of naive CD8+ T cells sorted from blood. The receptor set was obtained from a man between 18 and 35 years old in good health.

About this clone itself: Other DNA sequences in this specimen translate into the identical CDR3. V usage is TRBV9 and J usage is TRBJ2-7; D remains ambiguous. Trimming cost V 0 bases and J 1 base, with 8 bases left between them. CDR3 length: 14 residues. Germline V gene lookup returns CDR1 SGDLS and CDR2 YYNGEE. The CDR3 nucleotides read TGTGCCAGCAGCGTAGGGGTGGGGTCCTACGAGCAGTACTTC. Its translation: CASSVGVGSYEQYF.

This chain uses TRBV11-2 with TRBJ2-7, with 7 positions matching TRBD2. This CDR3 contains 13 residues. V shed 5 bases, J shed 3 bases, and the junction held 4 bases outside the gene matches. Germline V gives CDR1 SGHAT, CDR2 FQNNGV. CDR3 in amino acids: CASSQRDYYEQYF. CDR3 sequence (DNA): TGTGCCAGCAGCCAACGGGACTACTACGAGCAGTACTTC.

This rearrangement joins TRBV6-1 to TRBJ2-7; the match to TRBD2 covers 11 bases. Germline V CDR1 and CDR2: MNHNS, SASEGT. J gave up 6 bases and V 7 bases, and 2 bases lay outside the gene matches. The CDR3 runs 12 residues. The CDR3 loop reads CASMLAGGEQYF. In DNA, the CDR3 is TGTGCCAGCATGCTAGCGGGAGGCGAGCAGTACTTC.

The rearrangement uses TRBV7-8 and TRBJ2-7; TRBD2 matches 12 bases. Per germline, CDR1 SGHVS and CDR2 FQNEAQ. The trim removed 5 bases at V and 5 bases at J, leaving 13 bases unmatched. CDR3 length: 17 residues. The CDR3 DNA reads TGTGCCAGCAGCGCCGGACTAGCGGGGTCCCAGGGCCACGAGCAGTACTTC. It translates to CASSAGLAGSQGHEQYF.

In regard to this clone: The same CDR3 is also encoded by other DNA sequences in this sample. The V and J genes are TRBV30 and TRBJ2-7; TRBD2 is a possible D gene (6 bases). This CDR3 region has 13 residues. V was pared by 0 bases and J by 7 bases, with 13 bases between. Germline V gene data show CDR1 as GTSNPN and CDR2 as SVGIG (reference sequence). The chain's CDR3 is CAWSVSGGGEQYF. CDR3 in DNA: TGTGCCTGGAGTGTATCTGGAGGAGGGGAGCAGTACTTC.

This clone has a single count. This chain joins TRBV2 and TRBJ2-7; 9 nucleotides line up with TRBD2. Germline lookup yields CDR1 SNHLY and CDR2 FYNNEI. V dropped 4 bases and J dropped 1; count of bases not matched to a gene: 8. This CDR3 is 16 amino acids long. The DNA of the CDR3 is TGTGCCAGCAGTGTGAGTCTGACTAGCGGATCCTACGAGCAGTACTTC. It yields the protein CASSVSLTSGSYEQYF.

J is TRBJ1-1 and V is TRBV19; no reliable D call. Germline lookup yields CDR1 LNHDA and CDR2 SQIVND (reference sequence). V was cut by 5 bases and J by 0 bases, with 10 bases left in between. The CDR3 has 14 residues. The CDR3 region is CASSAYSLNTEAFF. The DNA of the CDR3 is TGTGCCAGTAGTGCCTACAGCTTGAACACTGAAGCTTTCTTT.

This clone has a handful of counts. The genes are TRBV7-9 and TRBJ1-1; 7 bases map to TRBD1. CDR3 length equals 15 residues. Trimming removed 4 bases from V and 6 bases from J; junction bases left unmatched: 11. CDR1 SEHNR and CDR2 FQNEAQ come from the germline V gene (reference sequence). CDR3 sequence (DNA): TGTGCCAGCAGCTCGTCGTCGACAGGGCGGGCTGAAGCTTTCTTT. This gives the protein CASSSSSTGRAEAFF.

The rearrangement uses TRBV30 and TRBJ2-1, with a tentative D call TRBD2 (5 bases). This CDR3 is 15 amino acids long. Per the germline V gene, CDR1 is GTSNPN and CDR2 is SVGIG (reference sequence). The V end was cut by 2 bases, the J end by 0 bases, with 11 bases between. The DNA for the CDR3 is TGTGCCTGGAGTAGCGGCGTGGTCTCCTACAATGAGCAGTTCTTC. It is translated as CAWSSGVVSYNEQFF.

CDR3 nucleotide sequence: TGTGCCAGCGGTACCGGGACAGGGCAAGAGACCCAGTACTTC. Its protein product is CASGTGTGQETQYF. The chain has TRBV27 and TRBJ2-5; the match to TRBD1 covers 9 bases. Trimming cost V 8 bases and J 2 bases; bases outside gene matches: 6. This CDR3 has 14 amino acids. Germline CDR1 reads MNHEY; CDR2 reads SMNVEV (reference sequence).

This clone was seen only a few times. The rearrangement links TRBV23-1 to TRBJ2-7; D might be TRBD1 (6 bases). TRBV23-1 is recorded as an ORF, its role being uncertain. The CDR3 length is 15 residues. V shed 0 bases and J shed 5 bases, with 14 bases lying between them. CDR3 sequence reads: CASSQSRGQGNEQYF. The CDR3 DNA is TGCGCCAGCAGTCAATCTCGGGGACAAGGTAACGAGCAGTACTTC.

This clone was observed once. In DNA form, the CDR3 reads TGCGCCAGCAGCCAAGGTGGCGGGGGGGAAGAGACCCAGTACTTC. It specifies CASSQGGGGEETQYF. V is TRBV4-1 and J is TRBJ2-5; 9 nucleotides agree with TRBD2. Germline V gene data show CDR1 as MGHRA and CDR2 as YSYEKL. The CDR3 is 15 amino acids. After removal of 1 base from V and 3 bases from J, the junction contained 3 bases not matched to a gene.

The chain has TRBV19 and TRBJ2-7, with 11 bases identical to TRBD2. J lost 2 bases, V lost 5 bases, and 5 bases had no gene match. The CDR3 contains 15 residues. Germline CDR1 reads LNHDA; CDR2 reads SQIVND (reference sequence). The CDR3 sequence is CASSVGTSGTYEQYF. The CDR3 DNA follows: TGTGCCAGTAGTGTCGGGACTAGCGGAACCTACGAGCAGTACTTC.

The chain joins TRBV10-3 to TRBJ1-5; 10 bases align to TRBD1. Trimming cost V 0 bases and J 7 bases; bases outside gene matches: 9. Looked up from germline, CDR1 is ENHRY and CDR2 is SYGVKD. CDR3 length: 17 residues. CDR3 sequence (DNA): TGTGCCATCAGTGAGTCTGATGGGACAGGGGCGGACCAGCCCCAGCATTTT. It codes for CAISESDGTGADQPQHF.

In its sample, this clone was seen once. CDR3 sequence reads: CASSAIAASGYTF. The CDR3 region has the DNA TGTGCCAGCAGTGCCATCGCCGCGAGTGGCTACACCTTC. The chain couples TRBV27 to TRBJ1-2; D gene ambiguous. The V end lost 5 bases, the J end lost 7 bases, and 14 bases lay between the germline ends. CDR1 is MNHEY, CDR2 SMNVEV, per germline (reference sequence). The CDR3 runs to 13 residues.

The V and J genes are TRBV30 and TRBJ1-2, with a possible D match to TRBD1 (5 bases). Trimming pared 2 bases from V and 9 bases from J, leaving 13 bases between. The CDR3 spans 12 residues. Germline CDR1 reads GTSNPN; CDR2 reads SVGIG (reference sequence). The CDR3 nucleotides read TGTGCCTGGAGTCCACGGACATTTAGCTACACCTTC. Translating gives CAWSPRTFSYTF.

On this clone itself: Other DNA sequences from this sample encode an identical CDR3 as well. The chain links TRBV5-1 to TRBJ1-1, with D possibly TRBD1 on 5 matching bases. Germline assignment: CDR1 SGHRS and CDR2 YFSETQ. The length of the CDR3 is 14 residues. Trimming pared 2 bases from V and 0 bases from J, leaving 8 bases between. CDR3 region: CASSFGAMNTEAFF. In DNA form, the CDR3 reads TGCGCCAGCAGCTTCGGGGCTATGAACACTGAAGCTTTCTTT.

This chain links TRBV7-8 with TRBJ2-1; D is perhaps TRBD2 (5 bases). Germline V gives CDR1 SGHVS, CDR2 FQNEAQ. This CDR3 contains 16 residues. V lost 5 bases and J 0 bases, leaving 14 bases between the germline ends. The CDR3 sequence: CASSKLGPSSYNEQFF. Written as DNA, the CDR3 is TGTGCCAGCAGCAAACTAGGACCCAGCTCCTACAATGAGCAGTTCTTC.

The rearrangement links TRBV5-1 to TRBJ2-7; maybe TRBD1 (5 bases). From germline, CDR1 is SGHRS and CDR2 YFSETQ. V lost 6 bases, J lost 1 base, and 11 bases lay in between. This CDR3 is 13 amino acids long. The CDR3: CASKGIDSYEQYF. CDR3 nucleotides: TGCGCCAGCAAGGGGATTGATTCCTACGAGCAGTACTTC.

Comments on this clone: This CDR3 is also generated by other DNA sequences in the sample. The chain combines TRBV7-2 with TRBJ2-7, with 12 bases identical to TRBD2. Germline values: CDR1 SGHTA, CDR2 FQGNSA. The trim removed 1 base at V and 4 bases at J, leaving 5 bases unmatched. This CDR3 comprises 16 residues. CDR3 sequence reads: CASSLGLAGGLYEQYF. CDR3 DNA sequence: TGTGCCAGCAGCTTAGGGCTAGCGGGGGGGCTTTACGAGCAGTACTTC. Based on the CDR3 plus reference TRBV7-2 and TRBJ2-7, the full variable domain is GAGVSQSPSNKVTEKGKDVELRCDPISGHTALYWYRQSLGQGLEFLIYFQGNSAPDKSGLPSDRFSAERTGGSVSTLTIQRTQQEDSAVYLCASSLGLAGGLYEQYFGPGTRLTVT.

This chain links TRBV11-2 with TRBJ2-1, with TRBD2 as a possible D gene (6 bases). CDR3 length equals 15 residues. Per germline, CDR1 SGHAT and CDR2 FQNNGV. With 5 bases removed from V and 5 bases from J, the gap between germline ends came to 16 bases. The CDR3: CASSDWRVGNNEQFF. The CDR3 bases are TGTGCCAGCAGCGACTGGAGGGTTGGGAACAATGAGCAGTTCTTC.

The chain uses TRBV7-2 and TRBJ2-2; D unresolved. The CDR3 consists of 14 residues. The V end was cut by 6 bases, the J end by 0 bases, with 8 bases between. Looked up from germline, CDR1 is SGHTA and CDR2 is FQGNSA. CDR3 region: CASSFAPNTGELFF. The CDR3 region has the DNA TGTGCCAGCAGTTTCGCTCCGAACACCGGGGAGCTGTTTTTT.

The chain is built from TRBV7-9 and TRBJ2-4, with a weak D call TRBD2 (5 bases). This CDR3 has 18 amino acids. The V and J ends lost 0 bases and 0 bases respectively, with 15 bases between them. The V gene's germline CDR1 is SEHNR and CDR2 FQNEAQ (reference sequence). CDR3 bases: TGTGCCAGCAGCTTAGCACCCGGGGAAACAATAGCCAAAAACATTCAGTACTTC. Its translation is CASSLAPGETIAKNIQYF.

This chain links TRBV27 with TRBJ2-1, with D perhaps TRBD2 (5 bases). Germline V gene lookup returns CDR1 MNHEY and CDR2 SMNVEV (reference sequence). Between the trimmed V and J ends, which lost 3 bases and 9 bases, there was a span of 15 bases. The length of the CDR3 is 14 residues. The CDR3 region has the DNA TGTGCCAGCAGTTTCAACGGGGTCCCCTCTGAGCAGTTCTTC. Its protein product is CASSFNGVPSEQFF.

The CDR3 DNA reads TGTGCCAGCTCCACAGAGGGGAACACTGAAGCTTTCTTT. Its translation: CASSTEGNTEAFF. V usage is TRBV18 and J usage is TRBJ1-1; D uncertain. Trimming pared 6 bases from V and 1 base from J, leaving 9 bases between. The CDR3 has 13 residues. Germline V gives CDR1 KGHSH, CDR2 LQKENI.

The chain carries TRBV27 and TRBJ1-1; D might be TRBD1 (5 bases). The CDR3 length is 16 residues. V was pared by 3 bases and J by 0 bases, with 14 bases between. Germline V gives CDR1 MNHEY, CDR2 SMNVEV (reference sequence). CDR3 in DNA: TGTGCCAGCAGTTTTCGGGGGGAGTTCATGAACACTGAAGCTTTCTTT. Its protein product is CASSFRGEFMNTEAFF.

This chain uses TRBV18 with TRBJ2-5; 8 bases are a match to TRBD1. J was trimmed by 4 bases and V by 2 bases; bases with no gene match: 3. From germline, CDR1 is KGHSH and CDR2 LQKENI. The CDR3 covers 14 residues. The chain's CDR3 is CASSPNDRGETQYF. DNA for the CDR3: TGTGCCAGCTCACCAAACGACAGGGGAGAGACCCAGTACTTC.

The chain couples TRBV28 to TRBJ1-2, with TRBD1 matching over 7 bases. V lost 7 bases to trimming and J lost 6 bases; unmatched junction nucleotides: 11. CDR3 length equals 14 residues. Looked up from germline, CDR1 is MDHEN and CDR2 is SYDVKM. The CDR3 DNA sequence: TGTGCCAGCACCGCGACAGGGAATCTTCATGGCTACACCTTC. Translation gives CASTATGNLHGYTF.

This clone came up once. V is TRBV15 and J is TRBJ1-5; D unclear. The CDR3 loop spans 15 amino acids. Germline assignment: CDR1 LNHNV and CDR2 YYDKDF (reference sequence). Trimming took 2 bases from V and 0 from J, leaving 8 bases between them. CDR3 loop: CATSRSDISNQPQHF. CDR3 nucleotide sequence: TGTGCCACCAGCAGATCTGACATTAGCAATCAGCCCCAGCATTTT.

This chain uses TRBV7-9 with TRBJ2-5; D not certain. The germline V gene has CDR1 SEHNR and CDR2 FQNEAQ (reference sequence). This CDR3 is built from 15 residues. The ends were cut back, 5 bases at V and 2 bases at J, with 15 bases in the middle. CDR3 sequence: CASSAIPQTQETQYF. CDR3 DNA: TGTGCCAGCAGCGCCATACCCCAAACTCAAGAGACCCAGTACTTC.